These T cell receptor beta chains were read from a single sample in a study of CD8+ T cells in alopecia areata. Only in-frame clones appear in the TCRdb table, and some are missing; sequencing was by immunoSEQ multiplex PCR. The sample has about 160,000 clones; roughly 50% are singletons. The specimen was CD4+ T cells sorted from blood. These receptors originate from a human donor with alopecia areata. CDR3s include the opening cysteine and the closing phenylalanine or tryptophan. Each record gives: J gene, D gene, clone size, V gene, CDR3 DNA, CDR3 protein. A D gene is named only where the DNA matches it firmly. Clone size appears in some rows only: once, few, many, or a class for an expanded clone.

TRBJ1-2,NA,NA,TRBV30,TGTGCCTGGAGAGCACCAGAACACCGGGGCTATGGCTACACCTTC,CAWRAPEHRGYGYTF
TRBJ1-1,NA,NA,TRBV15,TGTGCCACCAGCAGAGAATCCGCAGGGGCAGAAGCTTTCTTT,CATSRESAGAEAFF
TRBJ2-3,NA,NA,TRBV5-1,TGCGCCAGCTCGACAGCCTCCCTTAGCACAGATACGCAGTATTTT,CASSTASLSTDTQYF
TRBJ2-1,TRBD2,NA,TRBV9,TGTGCCAGCAGCGCCCGAGGGGCTAGCGGTAAAATGGGCTCCTACAATGAGCAGTTCTTC,CASSARGASGKMGSYNEQFF
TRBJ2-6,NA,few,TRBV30,TGTGCATGGACAGCCGTGGGCTCTGGGGCCAACGTCCTGACTTTC,CAWTAVGSGANVLTF
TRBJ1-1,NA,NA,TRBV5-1,TGCGCCAGCAGCTTGTTCAGGAACACTGAAGCTTTCTTT,CASSLFRNTEAFF
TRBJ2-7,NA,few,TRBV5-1,TGCGCCAGCAGCTTAGGCTACGAGCAGTACTTC,CASSLGYEQYF
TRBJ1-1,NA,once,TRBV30,TGTGCCTGGGCCGAAACAGGGAGGGGTACTGAAGCTTTCTTT,CAWAETGRGTEAFF
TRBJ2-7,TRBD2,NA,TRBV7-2,TGTGCCAGCAGCTCCAGGACTAGCGGGAGTCGCCGCGAGCAGTACTTC,CASSSRTSGSRREQYF
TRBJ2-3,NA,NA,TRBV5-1,TGCGCCAGCAGCTACCTGGGACGGCCCATCAGCACAGATACGCAGTATTTT,CASSYLGRPISTDTQYF
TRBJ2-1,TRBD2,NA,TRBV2,TGTGCCAGCAGTGAAGCAGCGGGAGGATCCTACAATGAGCAGTTCTTC,CASSEAAGGSYNEQFF
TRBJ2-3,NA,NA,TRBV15,TGTGCCACCAGCAGAGCAGGGGTTGGCACAGATACGCAGTATTTT,CATSRAGVGTDTQYF
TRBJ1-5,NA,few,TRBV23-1,TGCGCCAGCAGCCCTAACAGTCGCGAGCCCAATCAGCCCCAGCATTTT,CASSPNSREPNQPQHF
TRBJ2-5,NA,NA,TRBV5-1,TGCGCCAGCAGCTTGGGGACAATCGGAGAGACCCAGTACTTC,CASSLGTIGETQYF
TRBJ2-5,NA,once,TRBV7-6,TGTGCCAGCAGCTTAGTCCCCCAAGAGACCCAGTACTTC,CASSLVPQETQYF
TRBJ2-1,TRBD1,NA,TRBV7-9,TGTGCCAGCAGCTCGGGACAGGGGGCTGTTAATGAGCAGTTCTTC,CASSSGQGAVNEQFF
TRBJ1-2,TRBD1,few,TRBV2,TGTGCCAGCACCGGACAGGGGCCACGCTATGGCTACACCTTC,CASTGQGPRYGYTF
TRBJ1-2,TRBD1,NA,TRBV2,TGTGCCAGCAGGACAGGGGGCGGAGGCTACACCTTC,CASRTGGGGYTF
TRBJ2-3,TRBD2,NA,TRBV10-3,TGTGCCATCAGTGATAGCGGGAAGGGGAATTCGGATACGCAGTATTTT,CAISDSGKGNSDTQYF
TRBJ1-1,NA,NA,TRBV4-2,TGTGCCAGCAGAACCAGCGCTGGGGACACTGAAGCTTTCTTT,CASRTSAGDTEAFF
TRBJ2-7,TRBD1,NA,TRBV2,TGTGCCAGCAGTGGACAGGGGGCGGGCGAGCAGTACTTC,CASSGQGAGEQYF
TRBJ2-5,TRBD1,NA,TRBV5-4,TGTGCCAGCAGCACCGCTACAGGGGCGCAAGAGACCCAGTACTTC,CASSTATGAQETQYF
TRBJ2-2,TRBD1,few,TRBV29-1,TGCAGCGCATTCGGCGGGCCGGGACAGGGTGTAGGGGAGCTGTTTTTT,CSAFGGPGQGVGELFF
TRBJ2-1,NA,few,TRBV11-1,TGTGCCAGCGACTCCGGGACGGGGATGTGGGATGAGCAGTTCTTC,CASDSGTGMWDEQFF
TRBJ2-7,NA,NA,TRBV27,TGTGCCAGCACCCAAGGTGTCACCTACGAGCAGTACTTC,CASTQGVTYEQYF
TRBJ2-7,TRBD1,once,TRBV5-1,TGCGCCAGCAGCTCACAGACAGGGGTTGCCTACGAGCAGTACTTC,CASSSQTGVAYEQYF
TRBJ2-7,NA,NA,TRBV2,TGTGCCAGCAGTGGGATAAAAACACCCAGCTACGAGCAGTACTTC,CASSGIKTPSYEQYF
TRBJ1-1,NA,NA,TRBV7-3,TGTGCCAGCAGCGGGGCGTGGGGGCTGAACACTGAAGCTTTCTTT,CASSGAWGLNTEAFF
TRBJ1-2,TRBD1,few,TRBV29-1,TGCAGCGTTGGGGGACAGCTCTATGGCTACACCTTC,CSVGGQLYGYTF
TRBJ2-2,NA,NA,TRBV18,TGTGCCAGCTCACCAGGAGAACGCAGGGAGCTGTTTTTT,CASSPGERRELFF
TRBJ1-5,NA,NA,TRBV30,TGTGCCTGGACTCGGGGCCGTGGACAGCCCCAGCATTTT,CAWTRGRGQPQHF
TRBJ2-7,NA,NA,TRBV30,TGTGCCTGGAGCGTAAGAAGGGGTGACGAGCAGTACTTC,CAWSVRRGDEQYF
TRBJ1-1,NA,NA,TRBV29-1,TGCAGCGTCCACGTCGGCATCGGGGAGGCTTTCTTT,CSVHVGIGEAFF
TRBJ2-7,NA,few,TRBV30,TGTGCCTGGAGCGCAGTGGTTGGAGCGGTGACCTACGAGCAGTACTTC,CAWSAVVGAVTYEQYF
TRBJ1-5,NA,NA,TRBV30,TGTGCCTGGAGTGTACTCGGATTGCAGAATCAGCCCCAGCATTTT,CAWSVLGLQNQPQHF
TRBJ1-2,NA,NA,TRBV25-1,TGTGCCAGCACCCCGGGACGGAGTCATGATTATGGCTACACCTTC,CASTPGRSHDYGYTF
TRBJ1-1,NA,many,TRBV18,TGTGCCAGCTCGCCCATCGGGGATATGGGAGCTTTCTTT,CASSPIGDMGAFF
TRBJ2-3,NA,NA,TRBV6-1,TGTGCCAGCAGTGAAGTCCTCGGTACAGATACGCAGTATTTT,CASSEVLGTDTQYF
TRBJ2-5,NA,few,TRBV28,TGTGCCAGCAGGGGGGAGACCCAGTACTTC,CASRGETQYF
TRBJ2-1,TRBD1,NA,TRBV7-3,TGTGCCAGCAGCAGATATCGGACAGGTATAATTACAATGAGGCAGTTCTTC,CASSRYRTGIITMRQFF
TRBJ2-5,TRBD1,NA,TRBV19,TGTGCCAGTAGTATCTCGGGCCGGGACAGGGGTTCCCAGTACTTC,CASSISGRDRGSQYF
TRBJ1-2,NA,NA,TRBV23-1,TGCGCCAGCAGTTATCAGTCTGGCTACACCTTC,CASSYQSGYTF
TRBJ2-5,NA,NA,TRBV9,TGTGCCAGCAGCCCTTCCTGGGGGGAGACCCAGTACTTC,CASSPSWGETQYF